This T cell receptor beta chain came from a study of tumor and adjacent non-tumor tissue in lung cancer. For the study at large: Patients were aged roughly 30 to 76, about ten men and about five women, stage I to III. Each sample yielded roughly 4.2 million productive TCRbeta reads on average.

There are a few counts of this clonotype. The antigen remains undetermined. RNA was extracted from bulk tissue without any cell sorting. TCRbeta libraries were built with three rounds of nested PCR, modified from ARM-PCR. TCRdb re-derived calls from the multiplex PCR reads in MiXCR, one entry per CDR3 protein. The data contain 200,000 to 250,000 distinct CDR3 sequences, 71% of them singletons. In germline, CDR1 is LGHNT, CDR2 FRNRAP. The CDR3 contains 16 residues. Trimming took 1 base from V and 7 from J, leaving 17 bases between them. Findings of the study overall: Tumor repertoires had a smaller top 100 clone share than normal lung.

The sample consisted of lung tumor tissue. The V and J genes are TRBV12-5 and TRBJ2-1, with D possibly being TRBD2 (5 bases). The clonotype was recovered from a man aged 55 to 70 with non-small cell lung cancer. CDR3 in amino acids: CASGLAPGSSGNEQFF. Written as DNA, the CDR3 is TGTGCTAGTGGTTTGGCTCCTGGCTCCTCGGGGAATGAGCAGTTCTTC.